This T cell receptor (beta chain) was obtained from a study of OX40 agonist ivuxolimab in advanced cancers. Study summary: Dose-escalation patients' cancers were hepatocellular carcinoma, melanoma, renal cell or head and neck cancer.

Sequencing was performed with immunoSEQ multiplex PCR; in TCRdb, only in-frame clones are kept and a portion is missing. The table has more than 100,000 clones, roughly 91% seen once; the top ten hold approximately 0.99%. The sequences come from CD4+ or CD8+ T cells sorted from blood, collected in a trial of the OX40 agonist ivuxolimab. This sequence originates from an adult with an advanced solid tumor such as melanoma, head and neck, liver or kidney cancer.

The CDR3 spells CASSRSGAAYNEQFF. Here the CDR3 DNA reads TGTGCCAGCAGTCGGAGCGGGGCAGCCTACAATGAGCAGTTCTTC. V is TRBV6-6 and J is TRBJ2-1; 7 bases match TRBD2. This CDR3 spans 15 amino acids. The germline V gene has CDR1 MNHNY and CDR2 SVGAGI (reference sequence). V trimming: 5 bases; J trimming: 2 bases; junction bases outside the gene matches: 6.